This T cell receptor (beta chain) is drawn from a study of vaccination and CD4 T cells after COVID-19. V was clipped by 4 bases and J by 5 bases, with 17 bases between them. The length of the CDR3 is 15 residues. Germline V gives CDR1 MNHEY, CDR2 SVGAGI. Time point defined: late sampling 161 to 241 days after vaccination in a few convalescent patients. Treatment meaning: roughly 10-day PBMC culture with coronavirus spike peptide pools or control peptides (ViraFEST assay). Concerning this clonotype: Its cognate antigen is unknown.

Cultured CD4+ T cell DNA underwent sequencing with the Oncomine TCR Beta short-read assay. TCRdb re-derived calls from the PCR reads in MiXCR, one entry per CDR3 protein. The repertoire holds 25,000 to 30,000 distinct CDR3 sequences, with under 40% as singletons. This specimen consisted of CD4+ T cells from blood, cultured in vitro, obtained about 7 months after SARS-CoV-2 vaccination. The receptor was isolated from a human donor who had recovered from COVID-19. The chain couples TRBV6-5 to TRBJ2-5, with D perhaps matching TRBD1 (6 bases). As DNA, the CDR3 is TGTGCCAGCAGTTCGACAGGTGATGTGAGGGAGACCCAGTACTTC. It codes for CASSSTGDVRETQYF.